One and the same sample provided the 19 T cell receptor beta chains below, sequenced in a study of cytomegalovirus exposure and HLA in healthy donors (TCRdb year 2017). The library was made by the immunoSEQ multiplex PCR assay. For the multiplex PCR, a mixture combining 60 forward primers for TCR Vbeta segments and 13 reverse primers for TCR Jbeta segments was used. The clones in this table, taken by TCRdb from immuneACCESS, are in-frame only. Not every clone is retained; where verified, under half of the shortfall comes from an unresolved V gene, and the cause of the rest is unknown. The sample table shows 150,000 to 200,000 clones, and roughly four fifths are seen once. The ten largest clones capture around 2% of the sample. Specimen: PBMCs. The receptors stem from a woman aged 25 to 39 in good health and CMV-seropositive.

The chain employs TRBV27 and TRBJ2-2; TRBD1 aligns across 12 bases. The CDR3 runs 18 residues. Trimming at V came to 3 bases and at J to 6 bases, leaving 11 bases not matched to a gene. CDR1 and CDR2 (germline): MNHEY, SMNVEV (reference sequence). In nucleotides, the CDR3 is TGTGCCAGCAGTTTTTTCCCACCGGGACAGGGGGCCGCCGGGGAGCTGTTTTTT. Translating gives CASSFFPPGQGAAGELFF.

The chain has TRBV5-5 and TRBJ2-7; 8 bases match TRBD2. CDR3 size: 16 residues. V shed 3 bases and J 2 bases; nucleotides not matched to a gene: 10. Germline V gene lookup returns CDR1 SGHKS and CDR2 YYEKEE (reference sequence). The CDR3: CASSSGGGTSTYEQYF. Written as DNA, the CDR3 is TGTGCCAGCAGCTCTGGCGGGGGGACTTCAACCTACGAGCAGTACTTC.

The chain links TRBV6-5 to TRBJ1-6; D possibly corresponds to TRBD1 (5 bases). The germline V gene has CDR1 MNHEY and CDR2 SVGAGI. V lost 6 bases and J lost 4, with 13 bases in between. The CDR3 extends over 15 amino acids. CDR3 coding DNA: TGTGCCAGCAGCCCGCCCCGACAGTATAATTCACCCCTCCACTTT. Translating it yields CASSPPRQYNSPLHF.

The gene calls are TRBV18 and TRBJ1-6, with 7 nucleotides matching TRBD1. The CDR3 is 16 residues long. Germline values: CDR1 KGHSH, CDR2 LQKENI. Trimming removed 3 bases from V and 5 bases from J; junction bases left unmatched: 7. The CDR3 sequence is CASSPSAGQDNSPLHF. Here the CDR3 DNA reads TGTGCCAGCTCACCGTCGGCCGGACAGGATAATTCACCCCTCCACTTT.

V and J are TRBV19 and TRBJ1-6; no definite D call. Trimming took off 7 bases at V and 4 bases at J, with 14 bases between the two ends. The CDR3 is made up of 15 amino acids. CDR1 LNHDA and CDR2 SQIVND come from the germline V gene (reference sequence). CDR3 nucleotide sequence: TGTGCCAGTAACCCAGGTGAAGTTTATAATTCACCCCTCCACTTT. Its protein is CASNPGEVYNSPLHF.

The V gene is TRBV21-1, the J gene TRBJ2-5; TRBD2, as called in the table, went unchecked against the DNA. TRBV21-1 has pseudogene status. The CDR3 loop spans 11 amino acids. CDR3 residues: CASSKTSAQYF. Written as DNA, the CDR3 is TGTGCCAGCAGCAAGACTAGTGCCCAGTACTTC.

The CDR3 loop reads CASSIRGLGETQYF. In nucleotides, the CDR3 is TGTGCCAGCAGCATCAGGGGGCTGGGGGAGACCCAGTACTTC. This chain uses TRBV9 with TRBJ2-5; 8 nucleotides align to TRBD1. Germline trimming cut 4 bases from V and 5 bases from J; bases unmatched to any gene: 7. CDR3 length equals 14 residues. CDR1 is SGDLS and CDR2 is YYNGEE in the germline V gene.

The chain carries TRBV19 and TRBJ1-3, with TRBD1 as a possible D gene (5 bases). The CDR3 sequence is 14 residues long. The germline gives CDR1 LNHDA, CDR2 SQIVND (reference sequence). V lost 9 bases and J 4 bases, leaving 16 bases between the germline ends. The CDR3 nucleotides read TGTGCCAGCGCGAGCAGGGTTTCAGGAAACACCATATATTTT. Its protein product is CASASRVSGNTIYF.

V and J are TRBV28 and TRBJ1-2; TRBD1 might be the D (5 bases). The CDR3 is 14 residues long. CDR1 and CDR2 from the germline V gene are MDHEN and SYDVKM. Trimming stripped 9 bases from V and 7 bases from J, with 21 bases between. CDR3 amino acids: CASSLRGLGGGYTF. CDR3 DNA sequence: TGTGCCAGTTCCCTGCGGGGCCTCGGGGGTGGCTACACCTTC.

The rearrangement links TRBV14 to TRBJ2-3; 9 bases align to TRBD1. Germline V gene sequence: CDR1 SGHDN, CDR2 FVKESK. This CDR3 contains 15 residues. V dropped 4 bases and J dropped 2; count of bases not matched to a gene: 4. The CDR3 sequence is CASSLLQGATDTQYF. The CDR3, as DNA: TGTGCCAGCAGCCTCCTACAGGGGGCCACAGATACGCAGTATTTT. Full variable domain (remainder filled in from reference TRBV14 and TRBJ2-3): EAGVTQFPSHSVIEKGQTVTLRCDPISGHDNLYWYRRVMGKEIKFLLHFVKESKQDESGMPNNRFLAERTGGTYSTLKVQPAELEDSGVYFCASSLLQGATDTQYFGPGTRLTVL.

The CDR3 loop is CASSSRDRSNYGYTF. The DNA of the CDR3 is TGTGCCAGCAGCTCAAGGGACAGGAGTAACTATGGCTACACCTTC. The genes are TRBV5-4 and TRBJ1-2; 8 bases are shared with TRBD1. The CDR3 extends over 15 amino acids. The V gene end was trimmed by 3 bases and the J gene end by 1 base; junction bases not matched to a gene: 5. CDR1 and CDR2 from the germline V gene are SGHNT and YYREEE (reference sequence).

This clone has only a few counts. The rearrangement joins TRBV5-6 to TRBJ1-1; 8 bases agree with TRBD1. Germline V gene sequence: CDR1 SGHDT, CDR2 YYEEEE. Trimming cost V 2 bases and J 2 bases; bases outside gene matches: 8. This CDR3 is 16 amino acids long. The CDR3 here is CASSFLNGQGNTEAFF. CDR3 in DNA: TGTGCCAGCAGCTTCCTCAATGGACAGGGTAACACTGAAGCTTTCTTT.

The CDR3 nucleotides are TGCAGCGTTGAAGGAGATAGCGGGGGTTACAATGAGCAGTTCTTC. Translated: CSVEGDSGGYNEQFF. J is TRBJ2-1 and V is TRBV29-1; TRBD2 agrees at 9 bases. CDR3 size: 15 residues. Germline trimming cut 1 base from V and 4 bases from J; bases unmatched to any gene: 5. From germline, CDR1 is SQVTM and CDR2 ANQGSEA.

J is TRBJ1-1 and V is TRBV30; D uncertain. Trimming removed 0 bases at V and 8 bases at J, with 19 bases between. This CDR3 has 15 amino acids. Germline V lookup: CDR1 GTSNPN, CDR2 SVGIG (reference sequence). This CDR3 is CAWSVSELTSKEAFF. In DNA, the CDR3 is TGTGCCTGGAGTGTATCCGAACTAACCTCGAAAGAAGCTTTCTTT. Supplemented by reference TRBV30 and TRBJ1-1, the full variable domain reads SQTIHQWPATLVQPVGSPLSLECTVEGTSNPNLYWYRQAAGRGLQLLFYSVGIGQISSEVPQNLSASRPQDRQFILSSKKLLLSDSGFYLCAWSVSELTSKEAFFGQGTRLTVV.

This sequence joins TRBV6-5 and TRBJ1-1; 8 nucleotides match TRBD1. The V gene's germline CDR1 is MNHEY and CDR2 SVGAGI. The CDR3 consists of 14 residues. After removal of 3 bases from V and 5 bases from J, the junction contained 5 bases not matched to a gene. CDR3 in DNA: TGTGCCAGCAGTTATCAACGGGACAGGACTGAAGCTTTCTTT. Translated, it gives CASSYQRDRTEAFF.

The V call is TRBV7-2, the J call TRBJ1-4; 10 nucleotides line up with TRBD1. The J segment lost 3 bases and the V segment lost 5 bases, leaving 9 bases of the junction unmatched. The germline gives CDR1 SGHTA, CDR2 FQGNSA. The CDR3 length is 17 residues. The CDR3 DNA reads as TGTGCCAGCAGCCCCGTTGACAGGGGGCGATCTAATGAAAAACTGTTTTTT. Protein product: CASSPVDRGRSNEKLFF.

A few counts support this clone. CDR3: CASSQYWDSMNTEAFF. DNA for the CDR3: TGCGCCAGCAGCCAATACTGGGACAGTATGAACACTGAAGCTTTCTTT. V is TRBV4-1 and J is TRBJ1-1; 7 nucleotides align to TRBD1. The CDR3 is 16 residues long. Germline trimming cut 2 bases from V and 0 bases from J; bases unmatched to any gene: 6. CDR1 and CDR2 (germline): MGHRA, YSYEKL.

This clone was observed once. The V call is TRBV7-9, the J call TRBJ1-2; D possibly corresponds to TRBD1 (6 bases). The CDR3 has 14 amino acids. V lost 2 bases to trimming and J lost 0 bases, with 7 bases between them. Germline lookup yields CDR1 SEHNR and CDR2 FQNEAQ (reference sequence). The CDR3 DNA reads as TGTGCCAGCAGCTTAACAGGGACTAACTATGGCTACACCTTC. It translates to CASSLTGTNYGYTF.

This clone was counted only a few times. The chain has TRBV5-4 and TRBJ1-4; D gene uncertain. The V gene's germline CDR1 is SGHNT and CDR2 YYREEE (reference sequence). The CDR3 is 15 amino acids. V gave up 1 base and J gave up 0 bases, with 7 bases separating them. The CDR3 protein is CASSLTPTTNEKLFF. CDR3 in DNA: TGTGCCAGCAGCTTGACACCGACAACTAATGAAAAACTGTTTTTT.